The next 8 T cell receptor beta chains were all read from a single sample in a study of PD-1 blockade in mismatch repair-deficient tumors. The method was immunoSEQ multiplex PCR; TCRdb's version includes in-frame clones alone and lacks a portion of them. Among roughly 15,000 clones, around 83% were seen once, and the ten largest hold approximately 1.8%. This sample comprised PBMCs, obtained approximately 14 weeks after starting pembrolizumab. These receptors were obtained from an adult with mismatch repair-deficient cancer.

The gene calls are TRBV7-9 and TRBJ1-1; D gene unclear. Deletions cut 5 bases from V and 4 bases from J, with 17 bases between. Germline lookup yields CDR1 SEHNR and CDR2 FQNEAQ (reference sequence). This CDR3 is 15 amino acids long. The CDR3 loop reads CASSRPESFSTEAFF. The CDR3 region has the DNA TGTGCCAGCAGCCGCCCCGAAAGTTTCAGCACTGAAGCTTTCTTT.

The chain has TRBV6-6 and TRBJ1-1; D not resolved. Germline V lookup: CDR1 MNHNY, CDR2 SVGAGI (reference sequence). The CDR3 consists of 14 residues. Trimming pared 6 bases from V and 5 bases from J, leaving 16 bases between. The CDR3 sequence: CASSPRREVTEAFF. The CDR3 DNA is TGTGCCAGCAGCCCCCGGAGGGAGGTAACTGAAGCTTTCTTT.

This chain's CDR3 is CASRASGLPSSYEQYF. The CDR3 DNA follows: TGTGCCAGCAGGGCCTCGGGACTCCCGAGCTCCTACGAGCAGTACTTC. The genes are TRBV28 and TRBJ2-7; TRBD2 might be the D (6 bases). V was cut by 6 bases and J by 0 bases, with 18 bases left in between. Germline values: CDR1 MDHEN, CDR2 SYDVKM. The CDR3 extends over 16 amino acids.

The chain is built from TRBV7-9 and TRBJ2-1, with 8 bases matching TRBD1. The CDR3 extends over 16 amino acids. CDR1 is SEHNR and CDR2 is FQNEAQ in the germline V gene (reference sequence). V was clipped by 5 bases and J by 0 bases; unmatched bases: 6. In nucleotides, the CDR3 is TGTGCCAGCAGCGAGACAGGGGCGCCCTCCTACAATGAGCAGTTCTTC. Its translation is CASSETGAPSYNEQFF. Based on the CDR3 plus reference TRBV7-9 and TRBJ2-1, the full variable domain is DTGVSQNPRHKITKRGQNVTFRCDPISEHNRLYWYRQTLGQGPEFLTYFQNEAQLEKSRLLSDRFSAERPKGSFSTLEIQRTEQGDSAMYLCASSETGAPSYNEQFFGPGTRLTVL.

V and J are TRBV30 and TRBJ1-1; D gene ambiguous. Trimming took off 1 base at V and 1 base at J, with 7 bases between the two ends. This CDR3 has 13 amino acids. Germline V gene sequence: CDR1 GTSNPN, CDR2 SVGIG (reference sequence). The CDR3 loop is CAWSAATNTEAFF. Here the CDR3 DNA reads TGTGCCTGGAGTGCCGCTACGAACACTGAAGCTTTCTTT. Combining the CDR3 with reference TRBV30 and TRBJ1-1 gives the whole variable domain SQTIHQWPATLVQPVGSPLSLECTVEGTSNPNLYWYRQAAGRGLQLLFYSVGIGQISSEVPQNLSASRPQDRQFILSSKKLLLSDSGFYLCAWSAATNTEAFFGQGTRLTVV.

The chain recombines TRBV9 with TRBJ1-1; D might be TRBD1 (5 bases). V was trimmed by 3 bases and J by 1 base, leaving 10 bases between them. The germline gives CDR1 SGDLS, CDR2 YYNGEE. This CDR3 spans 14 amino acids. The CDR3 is CASSDATGNTEAFF. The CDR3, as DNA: TGTGCCAGCAGCGACGCCACAGGGAACACTGAAGCTTTCTTT.

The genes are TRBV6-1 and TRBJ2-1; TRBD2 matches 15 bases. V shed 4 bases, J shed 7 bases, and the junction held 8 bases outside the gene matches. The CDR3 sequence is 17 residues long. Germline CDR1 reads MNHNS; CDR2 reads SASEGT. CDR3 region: CASSARTSGRAGNEQFF. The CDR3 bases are TGTGCCAGCAGTGCAAGGACTAGCGGGAGGGCCGGGAATGAGCAGTTCTTC.

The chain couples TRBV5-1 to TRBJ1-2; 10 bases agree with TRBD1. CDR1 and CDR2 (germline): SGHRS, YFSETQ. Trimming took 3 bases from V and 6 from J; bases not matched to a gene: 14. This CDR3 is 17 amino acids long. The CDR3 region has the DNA TGCGCCAGCAGCTATTGGGGGTCCGGGACAGGGGTAGATGGCTACACCTTC. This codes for CASSYWGSGTGVDGYTF.